This T cell receptor (beta chain) was found in a study of blood T cells in healthy people across ages. Whole-study findings and limits: Roughly linearly, TCR beta diversity per million T cells fell as age increased.

Alongside a J-beta primer mix, a sample-barcoded 5' primer served in a second PCR lasting about 7 to 11 cycles. Tagging of each cDNA molecule was performed by a template-switch adaptor with 12 random nucleotides. TCRdb processed the 5' RACE reads anew with MiXCR; each CDR3 protein has one entry. The table records about 590,000 distinct CDR3 sequences, approximately 30% of them present only once. The table lists this clonotype with a count of one. Its cognate antigen is unknown. At one end the junction does not follow the germline gene, possibly because of a read error. Germline CDR1 SQVTM, CDR2 ANQGSEA. The CDR3 extends over 12 amino acids. Whenever a sample was processed, at least 6 million PBMCs were isolated.

The source is a woman aged 80 or over in good health. Sample: blood. This chain links TRBV29-1 with TRBJ2-5, with D perhaps being TRBD1 or TRBD2 (5 bases each). The CDR3 sequence is CNGEQGREIQYF. Written as DNA, the CDR3 is TGCAACGGTGAACAAGGCAGGGAGATCCAGTACTTC.